Listed below are T cell receptor beta chains from one sample, sequenced in a study of T cell responses to AZD1222 COVID-19 vaccine. Clones were read by immunoSEQ multiplex PCR, and TCRdb kept only the in-frame ones, dropping some. The table has around 120,000 clones, 87% seen once. The sample here was peripheral blood, taken 28 days after the second AZD1222 dose. The receptors here all came from an adult who received the AZD1222 COVID-19 vaccine. Each CDR3 is given with its conserved first and last residue. Each record gives: V gene, J gene, clone size, D gene, CDR3 DNA, CDR3 protein. A D gene is named only where the DNA matches it firmly. Some rows mark clone size as missing; the rest say once, few, many or name a class of expanded clone.

TRBV6-1	TRBJ2-2	NA	TRBD2	TGTGCCAGCAGTGCGCTAGCGGGGGCGAACACCGGGGAGCTGTTTTTT	CASSALAGANTGELFF
TRBV7-9	TRBJ1-4	NA	NA	TGTGCCAGCAGCTTAGCGGGAGTGATGGGGGAAAAACTGTTTTTT	CASSLAGVMGEKLFF
TRBV29-1	TRBJ2-1	NA	NA	TGCAGCGTACTGTTTACAGTACATGAGCAGTTCTTC	CSVLFTVHEQFF
TRBV6-2/TRBV6-3	TRBJ2-5	once	NA	TGTGCCAGCAGCCCGCGAGAGACCCAGTACTTC	CASSPRETQYF
TRBV28	TRBJ2-2	NA	NA	TGTGCCAGCAGAGAGCAGGCTGGGGGGCTGTTTTTT	CASREQAGGLFF
TRBV7-3	TRBJ2-1	NA	NA	TGTGCCAGCAGCGCCTCTCGCGTCCCCCCCGTTGTGCAGTTCTTC	CASSASRVPPVVQFF
TRBV7-2	TRBJ2-2	few	NA	TGTGCCAGCAGCTTTAACTACCAAGGGGTTGGGCTGTTTTTT	CASSFNYQGVGLFF
TRBV14	TRBJ2-6	NA	NA	TGTGCCAGCAGCCCCCTCGGGAGCTCTGGGGCCAACGTCCTGACTTTC	CASSPLGSSGANVLTF
TRBV5-1	TRBJ1-2	NA	NA	TGCGCCAGCAGCTTGAATCCGGGTGCAAGTTATGGCTACACCTTC	CASSLNPGASYGYTF
TRBV9	TRBJ1-5	NA	TRBD1	TGTGCCAGCAGCGGCCAGGGACAGCTCAATCAGCCCCAGCATTTT	CASSGQGQLNQPQHF
TRBV4-1	TRBJ2-2	NA	TRBD2	TGCGCCAGCAGCCAAAACCCGGGGGGGAGCACCGGGGAGCTGTTTTTT	CASSQNPGGSTGELFF
TRBV29-1	TRBJ2-6	once	NA	TGCAGCGTGGGGGCACCTCCGGGACGCTATAACTCTGGGGCCAACGTCCTGACTTTC	CSVGAPPGRYNSGANVLTF
TRBV19	TRBJ1-6	NA	NA	TGTGCCAGTAGCGTTTCCAATTCACCCCTCCACTTT	CASSVSNSPLHF
TRBV18	TRBJ2-1	NA	TRBD2	TGTGCCAGCTCACCAACGGGGGGGGCCACCTACAATGAGCAGTTCTTC	CASSPTGGATYNEQFF
TRBV30	TRBJ1-6	NA	NA	TGTGCCTGGAGCGCGGGGGCGCTGGCCTATAATTCACCCCTCCACTTT	CAWSAGALAYNSPLHF
TRBV5-1	TRBJ1-4	NA	NA	TGCGCCAGCAGCTCTAATGAAAAACTGTTTTTT	CASSSNEKLFF
TRBV30	TRBJ2-2	once	NA	TGTGCCTGGAGCTGGACATTGGACGGGGAGCTGTTTTTT	CAWSWTLDGELFF
TRBV6-1	TRBJ2-1	NA	NA	TGTGCCAGCAGTGAGACAACCAGGACCAGGGGCTCCTACAATGAGCAGTTCTTC	CASSETTRTRGSYNEQFF
TRBV19	TRBJ2-7	NA	TRBD1	TGTGCCAGTAGTATAGGGACAGGGGACCACGAGCAGTACTTC	CASSIGTGDHEQYF
TRBV6-2/TRBV6-3	TRBJ1-5	NA	TRBD1	TGTGCCAGCAGCCCAGGGACAGGGGCTATTCAGCCCCAGCATTTT	CASSPGTGAIQPQHF
TRBV18	TRBJ1-2	NA	NA	TGTGCCAGCTCACCACCCGGGACGGGAAATCACTATGGCTACACCTTC	CASSPPGTGNHYGYTF
TRBV7-2	TRBJ2-7	NA	TRBD1	TGTGCCAGCAGCTTACGTTCGTACAGGGGCGGCGAGCAGTACTTC	CASSLRSYRGGEQYF
TRBV19	TRBJ1-1	NA	NA	TGTGCCAGTAGTTACGGGGGACCCCTAAACACTGAAGCTTTCTTT	CASSYGGPLNTEAFF
TRBV6-5	TRBJ1-5	NA	NA	TGTGCCACCCTTCCGGGAGATAGCAATCAGCCCCAGCATTTT	CATLPGDSNQPQHF
TRBV9	TRBJ1-5	once	NA	TGTGCCAGCAGCGTAGGGACGAATCAGCCCCAGCATTTT	CASSVGTNQPQHF
TRBV25-1	TRBJ1-4	NA	NA	TGTGCCAGCAGTACCCGACAGGCTAATGAAAAACTGTTTTTT	CASSTRQANEKLFF
TRBV30	TRBJ2-5	NA	TRBD2	TGTGCCTGGAACCTCCCCTCGCAAAGGCGGGGGGGCAGGGGAGAGACCCAGTACTTC	CAWNLPSQRRGGRGETQYF
TRBV24-1	TRBJ2-5	NA	TRBD1	TGTGCCTCAGGCGAGGGGGCCCAAGAGACCCAGTACTTC	CASGEGAQETQYF
TRBV29-1	TRBJ1-5	NA	TRBD1	TGCAGCGCCCGGACAGGGTACGATCAGCCCCAGCATTTT	CSARTGYDQPQHF
TRBV7-9	TRBJ2-7	NA	NA	TGTGCCAGCAGCAAGGCCGGTGGGGCCTACGAGCAGTACTTC	CASSKAGGAYEQYF
TRBV9	TRBJ2-2	once	TRBD1	TGTGCCAGCAGCGTAGGACAGGGATACACCGGGGAGCTGTTTTTT	CASSVGQGYTGELFF
TRBV5-6	TRBJ1-2	few	TRBD1	TGTGCCAGCAGCACACAGGGGGCGAGTGGCTACACCTTC	CASSTQGASGYTF
TRBV7-6	TRBJ2-3	NA	NA	TGTGCCAGCAGCACCCAGGGCCGGACCACAGATACGCAGTATTTT	CASSTQGRTTDTQYF
TRBV6-5	TRBJ1-5	NA	NA	TGTGCCAGTTTTACTGACGGACGCAATCAGCCCCAGCATTTT	CASFTDGRNQPQHF
TRBV11-1	TRBJ2-1	NA	NA	TGTGCCAGCAGCTTAGACCCCGGGCCCTCCAACAATGAGCAGTTCTTC	CASSLDPGPSNNEQFF
TRBV7-8	TRBJ2-5	NA	TRBD2	TGTGCCAGCAGCAGATTACTAGCGGGGGCCCTCCAAGAGACCCAGTACTTC	CASSRLLAGALQETQYF
TRBV4-1	TRBJ1-5	NA	NA	TGCGCCAGCAGCCAAGTTTATAGTAATTGGGCCAATCAGCCCCAGCATTTT	CASSQVYSNWANQPQHF
TRBV3-1/TRBV3-2	TRBJ2-1	few	TRBD2	TGTGCCAGCAGCCAAGCGGGGGGGCACCATGAGCAGTTCTTC	CASSQAGGHHEQFF
TRBV4-3	TRBJ1-1	NA	TRBD1	TGCGCCAGCAGCCAAGGGGACAGTCCTAACACTGAAGCTTTCTTT	CASSQGDSPNTEAFF
TRBV20-1	TRBJ2-7	NA	NA	TGCAGTGCTAGAAGGAACTACGAGCAGTACTTC	CSARRNYEQYF
TRBV5-8	TRBJ1-4	NA	NA	TGTGCCAGCAGCCAGGACTACCGGGGGTCTAATGAAAAACTGTTTTTT	CASSQDYRGSNEKLFF
TRBV30	TRBJ1-2	once	NA	TGTGCCCTGGATGTGGGCTACACCTTC	CALDVGYTF
TRBV6-4	TRBJ2-5	NA	TRBD2	TGTGCCAGCAGCCGAGAGGGACTAGCGGGGGTGGAGACCCAGTACTTC	CASSREGLAGVETQYF
TRBV5-1	TRBJ2-7	few	TRBD2	TGCGCCAGCAGCTTAAAACTAGCGGGGGGGAACGAGCAGTACTTC	CASSLKLAGGNEQYF
TRBV10-3	TRBJ1-6	NA	NA	TGTGCCATCAGGACGCCAGGGAGTGATTCACCCCTCCACTTT	CAIRTPGSDSPLHF
TRBV3-1/TRBV3-2	TRBJ2-3	NA	TRBD2	TGTGCCAGCAGCATCCGACTAGCGGGGAACACAGATACGCAGTATTTT	CASSIRLAGNTDTQYF
TRBV7-2	TRBJ2-7	NA	TRBD1	TGTGCCAGCAGCTACCAAGGGACAGGCCTCTCCTACGAGCAGTACTTC	CASSYQGTGLSYEQYF
TRBV10-3	TRBJ2-7	few	NA	TGTGCCATCAGTGAGGTGGCAGGGATCTACGAGCAGTACTTC	CAISEVAGIYEQYF
TRBV27	TRBJ2-6	NA	TRBD1	TGTGCCAGCAGCCTAACAAGACAGGGAACTGGGGCCAACGTCCTGACTTTC	CASSLTRQGTGANVLTF
TRBV5-5	TRBJ2-1	NA	NA	TGTGCCAGCAGAGCCGGGGGGCGGCCCTCCTACAATGAGCAGTTCTTC	CASRAGGRPSYNEQFF
TRBV10-3	TRBJ1-2	NA	TRBD1	TGTGCCATCAGTGAAGGACAGGGCCCTGGCTACACCTTC	CAISEGQGPGYTF
TRBV19	TRBJ1-2	NA	NA	TGTGCCAGTAGTATATCGGGGACCTCGAAGCGTGGCTACACCTTC	CASSISGTSKRGYTF
TRBV14	TRBJ2-1	NA	NA	TGTGCCAGCAGCCAATCCGTAGGACAGAAGTTCTTC	CASSQSVGQKFF
TRBV18	TRBJ1-1	NA	NA	TGTGCCAGCTCACCAGGTCTCGGCAGGGCAAGTTTCATGAACACTGAAGCTTTCTTT	CASSPGLGRASFMNTEAFF
TRBV4-3	TRBJ1-4	NA	NA	TGCGCCAGCAGCCAAGGGTTGGGGAAACTGTTTTTT	CASSQGLGKLFF
TRBV29-1	TRBJ1-5	NA	NA	TGCAGCTTTTCCTCGGGGAGCAATCAGCCCCAGCATTTT	CSFSSGSNQPQHF
TRBV5-6	TRBJ1-3	NA	NA	TGTGCCAGCAGCTTGGTCCAAGCGGCCTCTGGAAACACCATATATTTT	CASSLVQAASGNTIYF